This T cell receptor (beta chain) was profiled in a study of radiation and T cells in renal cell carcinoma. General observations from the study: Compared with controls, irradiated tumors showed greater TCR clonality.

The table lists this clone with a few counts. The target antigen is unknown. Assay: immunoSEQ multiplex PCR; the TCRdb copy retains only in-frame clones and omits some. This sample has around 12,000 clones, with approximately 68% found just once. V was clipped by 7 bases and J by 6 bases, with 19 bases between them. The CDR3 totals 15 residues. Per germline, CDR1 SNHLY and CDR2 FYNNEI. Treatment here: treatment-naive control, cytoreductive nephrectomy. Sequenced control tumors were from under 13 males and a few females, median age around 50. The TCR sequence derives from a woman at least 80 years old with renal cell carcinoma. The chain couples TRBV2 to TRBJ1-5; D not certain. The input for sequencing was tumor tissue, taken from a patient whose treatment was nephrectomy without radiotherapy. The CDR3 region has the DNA TGTGCCAGCACCTCCGACACCTCCGGCGGTCAGCCCCAGCATTTT. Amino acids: CASTSDTSGGQPQHF.